The rows below give T cell receptor beta chains drawn from one sample of a study of blood T cell repertoires in COVID-19. Using immunoSEQ multiplex PCR, the repertoire was profiled, and TCRdb retains in-frame clones only, with some absent. This table holds tens of thousands of clones, around 79% found once. The specimen was peripheral blood. All receptors come from a woman of 80 years or more with acute or convalescent COVID-19. CDR3s include the opening cysteine and the closing phenylalanine or tryptophan.

j_call: TRBJ1-2
v_call: TRBV5-1
cdr3_aa: CASSSTGSGGGYTF

j_call: TRBJ2-7
v_call: TRBV3-1/TRBV3-2
cdr3_aa: CASSDTSGSYEQYF

j_call: TRBJ2-7
v_call: TRBV18
cdr3_aa: CASSPEPGQGYEQYF

j_call: TRBJ1-6
v_call: TRBV7-2
cdr3_aa: CASSLTLGGGGNSPLHF

j_call: TRBJ1-1
v_call: TRBV7-9
cdr3_aa: CASSATGEAGTEAFF

j_call: TRBJ1-2
v_call: TRBV5-6
cdr3_aa: CASSLPRAFGYTF

j_call: TRBJ1-1
v_call: TRBV3-1/TRBV3-2
cdr3_aa: CASSYSSTEAFF

j_call: TRBJ2-7
v_call: TRBV11-2
cdr3_aa: CASSLTGAEQYF

j_call: TRBJ2-3
v_call: TRBV27
cdr3_aa: CASSLLGGTDTQYF

j_call: TRBJ2-2
v_call: TRBV4-3
cdr3_aa: CASSQADRGTGELFF

j_call: TRBJ1-4
v_call: TRBV10-3
cdr3_aa: CAISERGGFDNEKLFF

j_call: TRBJ2-7
v_call: TRBV14
cdr3_aa: CASSLLTGPYEQYF

j_call: TRBJ1-3
v_call: TRBV11-2
cdr3_aa: CASSHLARWDTIYF

j_call: TRBJ2-7
v_call: TRBV6-5
cdr3_aa: CASSYGLISSYEQYF

j_call: TRBJ2-4
v_call: TRBV10-3
cdr3_aa: CAISEGQGRENIQYF

j_call: TRBJ2-2
v_call: TRBV6-5
cdr3_aa: CASSYLAGTGELFF

j_call: TRBJ1-4
v_call: TRBV4-3
cdr3_aa: CASSQGYRGGEKLFF

j_call: TRBJ1-3
v_call: TRBV6-5
cdr3_aa: CASRDWDRGGNTIYF

j_call: TRBJ2-3
v_call: TRBV18
cdr3_aa: CASSPGGGPDTQYF

j_call: TRBJ2-1
v_call: TRBV29-1
cdr3_aa: CSVVPSGMISYNEQFF

j_call: TRBJ2-5
v_call: TRBV5-1
cdr3_aa: CASSTRSSALQETQYF

j_call: TRBJ1-1
v_call: TRBV5-6
cdr3_aa: CASSSREDTEAFF

j_call: TRBJ1-4
v_call: TRBV19
cdr3_aa: CASTARLATNEKLFF

j_call: TRBJ1-1
v_call: TRBV19
cdr3_aa: CASSGTNTGRAFF

j_call: TRBJ2-5
v_call: TRBV5-4
cdr3_aa: CASSPGQPKTQETQYF

j_call: TRBJ2-3
v_call: TRBV5-1
cdr3_aa: CASSPLATRGDTQYF

j_call: TRBJ1-2
v_call: TRBV30
cdr3_aa: CAWSPRSGTGPTTRGYTF

j_call: TRBJ1-6
v_call: TRBV6-5
cdr3_aa: CASSWTGGRNSPLHF

j_call: TRBJ1-4
v_call: TRBV27
cdr3_aa: CASRRQGTNEKLFF

j_call: TRBJ1-5
v_call: TRBV28
cdr3_aa: CASSFGTGGYQPQHF

j_call: TRBJ1-1
v_call: TRBV2
cdr3_aa: CASSELTTNTEAFF

j_call: TRBJ2-1
v_call: TRBV7-7
cdr3_aa: CASSPGGGSVEQFF

j_call: TRBJ2-7
v_call: TRBV7-3
cdr3_aa: CASSLSGGYSYEQYF

j_call: TRBJ2-1
v_call: TRBV19
cdr3_aa: CASSIGLVPNEQFF

j_call: TRBJ2-3
v_call: TRBV5-5
cdr3_aa: CASSLSSFRPDTQYF

j_call: TRBJ2-5
v_call: TRBV3-1/TRBV3-2
cdr3_aa: CASSQNPLGTQYF